This T cell receptor (beta chain) was recorded in a study of cytomegalovirus exposure and HLA in healthy donors (dated by TCRdb to about 2017). Study-level background: According to an earlier analysis of 587 of the donors, about 179 million T cells yielded some 110 million unique TCR beta sequences and 276 Gb of sequence data. Roughly 300 gigabases of sequencing data and approximately 91 million unique TCR sequences made up an early release that covered around 640 HLA-typed donors. The T cell repertoires of around 730 subjects were profiled by immunosequencing and related to cytomegalovirus serostatus. An earlier analysis of some 600 of the donors applied high-throughput TCR beta sequencing to assess whether each TCR beta V gene segment acted as functional or pseudogenic. In the later analysis, no new phenotypic data were used to find candidate immune exposures; instead, reliance was placed on TCR beta sequences and their occurrence across donors. Of the 300 to 450 genotyped donors, over 70% fell in the genetic ancestry cluster associated with self-reported Caucasian donors. A later analysis re-examined previously published TCR beta repertoires from 500 to 700 donors and added high-resolution HLA genotyping to investigate patterns of TCR occurrence. Several DR-DQ haplotypes were treated as single units for association and clustering because of strong linkage in the cohort. The study combined high-throughput TCR immunosequencing, statistical association of individual TCRs with disease status, and machine learning to predict cytomegalovirus infection status. All discovery cohort repertoires had been generated on a single sequencing platform. HLA typing included class I and class II loci at four-digit resolution. Among roughly 400 genotyped donors of the cohort, an average of around 240,000 unique TCR beta nucleotide sequences was sequenced per donor, of which approximately 18% were non-productive. Donor age, sex, ethnicity and CMV serostatus were compiled alongside the repertoire data. In addition to the first cohort of roughly 670 subjects, a separate validation cohort of under 150 different subjects was used. Typing coverage differed by locus: A, B, C, DRB1 and DQB1 were typed in roughly 620-630 donors, DQA1 in about 560, DPA1 in nearly 610, and DPB1 in 472. A later genetic analysis used genome-wide SNP genotypes for about three fifths of the 666 donors, treating that subset as a discovery cohort. The study was designed to test whether signatures of past pathogen exposure could be identified by cataloging public T cell receptors.

The cohort consisted of fewer than 700 healthy bone marrow donors. Cohort members were all nominally healthy when sampled, although unrecorded immune exposures were likely present. The donor tested CMV seronegative and was one of the 352 seronegative cohort members. Each donor provided a peripheral blood sample, and peripheral blood mononuclear cells were used for TCR beta sequencing. The Qiagen DNeasy Blood Extraction Kit was used to extract genomic DNA from the blood cell samples. CDR1 and CDR2 (MNHNS, SASEGT) derive from the germline V gene. Including cysteine and phenylalanine, the CDR3 has 15 amino acids. The retained sequence is limited to the CDR3, 45 bases, with the frame set at the first base. After removal of 4 bases from V and 7 bases from J, the junction retains 9 bases not matched to a gene. Receptor amplification or capture employed the immunoSEQ multiplex PCR assay. The multiplex PCR relied on a mix of 60 forward primers for TCR Vbeta segments and 13 reverse primers for TCR Jbeta segments. The CDR3 region of rearranged TCR beta genes was amplified from genomic DNA by a multiplex PCR assay. On the Illumina HiSeq System, the amplified TCR beta libraries were sequenced as 87-base-pair reads. From the authors' description of their analysis: A later analysis tallied around 82 million unique TCR beta chains across the 650 to 750 repertoires, and about 10 million of those chains were shared by two or more donors. To remove PCR and sequencing errors, raw reads were error-corrected and collapsed into unique sequences using a nearest-neighbor algorithm that merged closely related sequences. Alignment of CDR3 sequences to IMGT reference sequences was used to assign V, D and J gene segments. For a sequence to be retained, a match of at least six nucleotides was required to both a V gene segment and a J gene segment. Rearrangements were called productive when the CDR3 lacked stop codons and stayed in frame with V and J; all others were non-productive. Following IMGT convention, CDR3 was defined as the stretch from the second conserved V-encoded cysteine up to the conserved J-encoded phenylalanine. The earlier analysis of fewer than 700 of the donors excluded sequences that lacked an unambiguous match to a single V gene segment. An earlier analysis of approximately 590 of the donors classified V segments as functional when productive rearrangements were above 56.7% and as segregating when the standard deviation between donors was above 5%. To diagnose cytomegalovirus status from the catalog of TCR beta chain sequences, a statistical classification framework was built. A later analysis assigned V and J genes by comparing TCR nucleotide sequences with IMGT/GENE-DB human TR gene sequences. A later analysis assigned CDR3 sequences and most-parsimonious VDJ recombination scenarios with the TCRdist pipeline. A later analysis defined each TCR beta chain by its CDR3 amino acid sequence plus V-gene family, and excluded reads lacking a unique V-gene family. To address suspected cross-contamination and a sequencing artifact, a later analysis removed around 600 highly shared, low-generation-probability nucleotide sequences. In a later analysis, a clonal expansion index was calculated for each public chain from normalized within-repertoire ranks of inferred template counts. In a later analysis, generation probabilities were computed using a VDJ recombination model fitted to out-of-frame rearrangements, and the results were checked against IGoR. In a later analysis, hypergeometric tests were used to score TCR-TCR, TCR-HLA and TCR-CMV co-occurrence, with a repertoire-size bias correction applied to TCR pairs. In a later analysis, false discovery rates were estimated by permuting HLA or CMV assignments 20 times. A later analysis grouped co-occurring TCRs with DBSCAN, adding TCRdist sequence similarity when clustering within HLA-allele-positive subsets. Co-occurrence clustering excluded repertoires with fewer than 30,000 or more than 120,000 public chains, plus five with anomalous nucleotide sharing. In its TCRdb copy, this immuneACCESS table keeps in-frame sequences only and misses some clones. Where compared with another copy, unresolved V genes explain less than half of these, and the others have no known cause. That table is the source of V, J and clone size, and D and trimming were worked out from the DNA. Per the sample table, the count is 170,000 or so clones. Approximately 2.3% of the sample goes to the ten largest clones.

What the work shows at the level of the full study, not this receptor alone: Most TCR sequences were observed very rarely across donors, whereas some public TCRs were present in many individuals. An association between a missense DCLRE1C variant and V-gene and J-gene trimming of TCR beta chains was found in a later genetic analysis and replicated in an independent cohort. The sequencing pipeline was judged likely to have produced a cluster of highly shared sequence variants as a technical artifact. Some IMGT-functional V segments, including TRBV6-2 and TRBV6-3, could not be told apart with the 87-base-pair reads, so those segments were excluded. A total of 150 to 200 TCR beta chains were listed by the study as associated with cytomegalovirus. It was suggested by the authors that the approach could potentially be generalized to other disease states and immunological phenotypes. When HLA alleles, especially DR and DQ, strongly co-occurred, attributing TCR associations to individual alleles was difficult. Only TCR beta chains were sequenced in this cohort, and the absence of alpha or paired-chain data limited detectable features. Because HLA typing was unavailable for some donors at each locus, only the typed subset was used in association tests. Several of the top co-occurrence clusters appeared to be linked to parvovirus B19, influenza, CMV and Epstein-Barr virus, according to a later analysis. A later analysis found that HLA-associated TCR beta chains were more clonally expanded and had lower generation probabilities than equally common non-associated chains. According to a later analysis, TCR association rates differed among HLA loci, with DRB1 alleles showing the most associated TCRs and HLA-C alleles showing the fewest. In a later analysis, 15,000 to 20,000 TCR beta sequences were associated with specific HLA alleles at a false discovery rate of 0.05. In an earlier analysis of fewer than 750 of the donors, most TCR beta V segments were observed in productive rearrangements about 87% or about 30% of the time, broadly matching IMGT annotations. Cytomegalovirus status was reported to be diagnosed by the classifier with high specificity and sensitivity in both the original and validation cohorts. Because counts were too low, seventeen rarely observed V segments, including chromosome 9 orphons, were left out of the earlier analysis of 587 of the donors. In a later analysis, most CMV-associated TCR beta chains were found to appear HLA-restricted, with HLA associations seemingly driven largely by CMV exposure. A further reported finding was that TCR beta sequences accurately predicted the HLA-A and HLA-B alleles for most subjects in the first cohort. Correlated functional status among segregating V segments might reflect linkage disequilibrium, but an unknown experimental factor could not be ruled out. A few of the identified cytomegalovirus-associated TCR beta chains were confirmed in vitro to be specific for cytomegalovirus antigens. According to a later genetic analysis, donors in an Asian-associated ancestry cluster had fewer N-insertions in productive TCRs than the approximately 700-donor mean. Immune exposure information for the cohort was limited to CMV serostatus. Roughly uniform sequencing depth across donors was assumed in presence/absence analyses, although this assumption may not hold.

With regard to this clone: It lacks a known antigen.

The rearrangement combines TRBV6-1 with TRBJ2-2, with TRBD2 matching 7 junction bases. The sequenced sample was PBMCs. The receptor's source is a man aged 30 to 39 in good health and CMV-seronegative. The base sequence is TGTGCCAGCAGTGGGGTGGGAGGGCCTGGCGGGGAGCTGTTTTTT. This gives the protein CASSGVGGPGGELFF.